This T cell receptor (beta chain) comes out of a study of blood T cell repertoires in COVID-19. Germline V CDR1 and CDR2: MNHEY, SVGEGT. This CDR3 comprises 15 residues. V was trimmed by 2 bases and J by 7 bases, leaving 14 bases between them. The table came from immunoSEQ multiplex PCR; TCRdb's copy has only in-frame clones and leaves some out. The sample records 210,000 or so clones, 80% being singletons. Source material: PBMCs or T cells enriched from blood (not recorded which). The chain uses TRBV6-2 or TRBV6-3 and TRBJ1-4; tentatively, D is TRBD1 (5 bases). This receptor was identified in a man younger than 45 with acute COVID-19. CDR3 bases: TGTGCCAGCAGTTACGCGGGGGAGGGTCCTGAAAAACTGTTTTTT. This translates into CASSYAGEGPEKLFF.